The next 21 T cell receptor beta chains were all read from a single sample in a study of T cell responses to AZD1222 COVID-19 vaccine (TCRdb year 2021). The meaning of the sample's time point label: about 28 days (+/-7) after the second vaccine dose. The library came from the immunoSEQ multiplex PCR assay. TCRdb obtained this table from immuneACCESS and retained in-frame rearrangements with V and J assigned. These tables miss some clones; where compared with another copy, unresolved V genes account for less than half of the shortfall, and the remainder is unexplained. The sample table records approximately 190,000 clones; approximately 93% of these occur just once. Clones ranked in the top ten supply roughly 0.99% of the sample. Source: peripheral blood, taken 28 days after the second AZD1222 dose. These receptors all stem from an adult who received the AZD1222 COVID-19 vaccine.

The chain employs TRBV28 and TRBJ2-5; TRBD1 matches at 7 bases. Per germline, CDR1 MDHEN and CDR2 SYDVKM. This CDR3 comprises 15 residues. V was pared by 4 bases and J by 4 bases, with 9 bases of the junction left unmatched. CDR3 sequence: CASSSGTETGETQYF. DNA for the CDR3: TGTGCCAGCAGTTCCGGGACAGAGACGGGAGAGACCCAGTACTTC.

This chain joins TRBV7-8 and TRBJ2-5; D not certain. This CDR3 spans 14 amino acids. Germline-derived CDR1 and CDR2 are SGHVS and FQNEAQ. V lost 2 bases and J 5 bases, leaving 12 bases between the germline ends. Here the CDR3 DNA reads TGTGCCAGCAGCTTAATGGCTAGAGCCGAGACCCAGTACTTC. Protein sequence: CASSLMARAETQYF.

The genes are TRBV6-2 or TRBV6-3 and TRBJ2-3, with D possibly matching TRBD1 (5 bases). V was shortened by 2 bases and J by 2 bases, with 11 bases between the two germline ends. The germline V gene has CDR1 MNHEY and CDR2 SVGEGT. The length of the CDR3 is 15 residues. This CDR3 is CASSYGHGHTDTQYF. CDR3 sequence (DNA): TGTGCCAGCAGTTACGGACACGGACACACAGATACGCAGTATTTT.

CDR3 residues: CASSLRPGQAFSGANVLTF. CDR3 DNA: TGTGCCAGCAGCTTACGGCCGGGACAGGCCTTCTCTGGGGCCAACGTCCTGACTTTC. The V and J genes are TRBV7-9 and TRBJ2-6; TRBD1 agrees at 8 bases. The V gene's germline CDR1 is SEHNR and CDR2 FQNEAQ (reference sequence). There are 19 residues in the CDR3. The J segment lost 0 bases and the V segment lost 2 bases, leaving 9 bases of the junction unmatched.

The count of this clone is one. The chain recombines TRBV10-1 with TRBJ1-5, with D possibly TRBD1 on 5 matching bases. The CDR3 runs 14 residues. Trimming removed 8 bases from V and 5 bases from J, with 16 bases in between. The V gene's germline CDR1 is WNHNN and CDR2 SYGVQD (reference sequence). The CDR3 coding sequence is TGCGCCAGCCTAGGACAAGAAGATTATCAGCCCCAGCATTTT. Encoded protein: CASLGQEDYQPQHF.

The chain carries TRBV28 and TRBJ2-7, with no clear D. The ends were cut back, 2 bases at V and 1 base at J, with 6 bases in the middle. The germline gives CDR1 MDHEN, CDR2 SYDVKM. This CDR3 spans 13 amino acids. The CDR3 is CASSLVVSYEQYF. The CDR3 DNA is TGTGCCAGCAGTTTAGTAGTTTCCTACGAGCAGTACTTC.

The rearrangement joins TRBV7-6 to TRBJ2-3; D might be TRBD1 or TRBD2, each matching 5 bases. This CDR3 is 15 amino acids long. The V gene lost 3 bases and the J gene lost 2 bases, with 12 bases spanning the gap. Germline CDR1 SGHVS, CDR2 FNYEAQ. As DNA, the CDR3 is TGTGCCAGCAGCTTGAAGTGGGGGTACACAGATACGCAGTATTTT. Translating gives CASSLKWGYTDTQYF.

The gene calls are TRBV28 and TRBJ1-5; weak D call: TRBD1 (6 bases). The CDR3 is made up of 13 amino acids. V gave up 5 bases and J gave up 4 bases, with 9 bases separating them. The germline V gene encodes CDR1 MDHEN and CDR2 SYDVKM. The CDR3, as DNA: TGTGCCAGCAGTAGAAGGGGGAATCAGCCCCAGCATTTT. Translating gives CASSRRGNQPQHF.

The chain's CDR3 is CASSLWGSQNTEAFF. The CDR3 bases are TGTGCCAGCAGCCTTTGGGGCAGCCAGAACACTGAAGCTTTCTTT. This chain joins TRBV3-1 (or the pseudogene TRBV3-2) and TRBJ1-1, with D possibly being TRBD1 (5 bases). Trimming took off 4 bases at V and 1 base at J, with 13 bases between the two ends. This CDR3 has 15 amino acids. Germline CDR1 and CDR2: LGHDT and YNNKEL (reference sequence).

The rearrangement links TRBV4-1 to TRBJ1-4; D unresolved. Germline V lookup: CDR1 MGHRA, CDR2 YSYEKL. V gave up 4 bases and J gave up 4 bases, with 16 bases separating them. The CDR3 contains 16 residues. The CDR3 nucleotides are TGCGCCAGCAGCCGTTGGGCCCCGGGAGATAATGAAAAACTGTTTTTT. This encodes CASSRWAPGDNEKLFF.

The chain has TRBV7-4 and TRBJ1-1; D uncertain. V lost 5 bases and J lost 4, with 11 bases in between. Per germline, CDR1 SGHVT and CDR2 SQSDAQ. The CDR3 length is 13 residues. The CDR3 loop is CASSPPGSTEAFF. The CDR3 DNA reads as TGTGCCAGCAGCCCGCCTGGAAGCACTGAAGCTTTCTTT.

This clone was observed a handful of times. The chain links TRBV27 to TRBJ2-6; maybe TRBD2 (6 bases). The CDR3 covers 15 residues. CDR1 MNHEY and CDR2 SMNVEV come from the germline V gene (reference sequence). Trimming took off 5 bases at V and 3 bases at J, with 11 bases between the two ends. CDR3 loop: CASSPTGVGANVLTF. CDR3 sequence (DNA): TGTGCCAGCAGTCCAACGGGGGTTGGGGCCAACGTCCTGACTTTC.

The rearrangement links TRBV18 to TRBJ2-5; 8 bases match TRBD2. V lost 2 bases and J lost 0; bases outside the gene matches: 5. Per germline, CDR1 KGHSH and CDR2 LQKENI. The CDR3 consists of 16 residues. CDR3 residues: CASSPESGGNQETQYF. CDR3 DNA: TGTGCCAGCTCACCAGAGAGCGGGGGAAACCAAGAGACCCAGTACTTC.

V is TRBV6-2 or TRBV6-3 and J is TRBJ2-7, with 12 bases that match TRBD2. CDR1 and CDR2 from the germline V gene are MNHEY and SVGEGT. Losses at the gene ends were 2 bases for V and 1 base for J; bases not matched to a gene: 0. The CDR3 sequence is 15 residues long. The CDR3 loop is CASSYGTSGSYEQYF. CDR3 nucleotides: TGTGCCAGCAGTTACGGGACTAGCGGGTCCTACGAGCAGTACTTC.

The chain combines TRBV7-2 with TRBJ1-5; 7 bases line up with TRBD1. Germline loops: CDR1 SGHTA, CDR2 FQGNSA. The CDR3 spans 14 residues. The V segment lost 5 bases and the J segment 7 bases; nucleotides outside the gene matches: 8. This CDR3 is CASSARQGGQPQHF. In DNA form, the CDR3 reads TGTGCCAGCAGCGCCCGACAGGGTGGCCAGCCCCAGCATTTT.

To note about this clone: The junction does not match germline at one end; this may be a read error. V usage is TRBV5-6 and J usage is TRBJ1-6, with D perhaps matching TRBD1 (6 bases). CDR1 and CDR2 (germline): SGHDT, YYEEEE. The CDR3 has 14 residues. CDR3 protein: CASSLGVNRDTKAF. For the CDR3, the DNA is TGTGCCAGCAGCTTGGGGGTAAACCGGGACACGAAAGCCTTT.

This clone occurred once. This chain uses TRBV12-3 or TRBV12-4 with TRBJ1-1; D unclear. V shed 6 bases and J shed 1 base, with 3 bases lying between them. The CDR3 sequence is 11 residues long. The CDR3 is CASRSNTEAFF. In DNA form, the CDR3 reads TGTGCCAGCAGATCGAACACTGAAGCTTTCTTT.

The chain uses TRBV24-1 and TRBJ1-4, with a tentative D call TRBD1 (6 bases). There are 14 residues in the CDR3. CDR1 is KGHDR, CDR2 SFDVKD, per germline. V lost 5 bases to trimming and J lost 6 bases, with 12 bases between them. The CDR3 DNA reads TGTGCCACCAGTGGGATTGGGGGCGATGAAAAACTGTTTTTT. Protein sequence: CATSGIGGDEKLFF.

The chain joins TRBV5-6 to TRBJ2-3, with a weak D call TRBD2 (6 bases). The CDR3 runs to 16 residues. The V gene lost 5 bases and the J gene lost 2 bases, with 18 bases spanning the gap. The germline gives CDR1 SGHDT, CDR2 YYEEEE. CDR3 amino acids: CASSLLRDSVTDTQYF. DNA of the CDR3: TGTGCCAGCAGTCTCCTCCGGGACTCTGTCACAGATACGCAGTATTTT.

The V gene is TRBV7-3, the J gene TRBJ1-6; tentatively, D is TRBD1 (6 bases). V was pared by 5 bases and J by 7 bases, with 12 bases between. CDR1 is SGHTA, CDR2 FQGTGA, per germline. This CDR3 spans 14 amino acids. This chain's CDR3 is CASSTGFGNSPLHF. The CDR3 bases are TGTGCCAGCAGCACAGGGTTCGGGAATTCACCCCTCCACTTT.

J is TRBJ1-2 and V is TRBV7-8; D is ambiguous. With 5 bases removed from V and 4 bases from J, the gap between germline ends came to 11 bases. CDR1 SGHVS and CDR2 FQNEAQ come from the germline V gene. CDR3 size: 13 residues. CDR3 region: CASSNSQSYGYTF. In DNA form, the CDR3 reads TGTGCCAGCAGCAACAGTCAAAGCTATGGCTACACCTTC.